This T cell receptor (beta chain) came from a study of shared clonotypes between healthy human individuals. Trimming took off 3 bases at V and 4 bases at J, with 11 bases between the two ends. Germline values: CDR1 MNHNS, CDR2 SASEGT. The CDR3 consists of 14 residues. Produced via immunoSEQ multiplex PCR; TCRdb's table is partial and in-frame only. Among 2 million to 2.5 million clones, approximately 94% were seen once, and the ten largest hold about 0.13%. Specimen: naive CD4+ T cells sorted from blood. Subset described: CD45RA+ positively selected. This sequence joins TRBV6-1 and TRBJ2-3; no reliable D call. This sequence originates from a young man in good health. CDR3 bases: TGTGCCAGCAGTGATCCCCCAGATTCAGATACGCAGTATTTT. It specifies CASSDPPDSDTQYF.